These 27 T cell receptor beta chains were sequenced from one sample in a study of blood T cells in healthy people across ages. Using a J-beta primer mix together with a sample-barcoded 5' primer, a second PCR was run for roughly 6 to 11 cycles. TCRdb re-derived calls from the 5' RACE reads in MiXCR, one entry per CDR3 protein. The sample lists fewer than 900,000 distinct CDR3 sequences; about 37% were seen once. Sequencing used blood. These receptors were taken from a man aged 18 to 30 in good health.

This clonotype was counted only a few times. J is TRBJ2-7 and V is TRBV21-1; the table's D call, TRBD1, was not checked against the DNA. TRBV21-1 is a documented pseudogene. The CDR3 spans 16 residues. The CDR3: CASSKLEETGAYEQYF. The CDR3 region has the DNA TGTGCCAGCAGCAAATTGGAGGAGACAGGGGCCTACGAGCAGTACTTC.

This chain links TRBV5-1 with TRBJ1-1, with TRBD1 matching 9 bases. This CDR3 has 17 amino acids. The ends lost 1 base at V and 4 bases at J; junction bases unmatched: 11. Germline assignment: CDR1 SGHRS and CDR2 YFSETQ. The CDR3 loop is CASSLSSTGGYGTEAFF. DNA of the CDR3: TGCGCCAGCAGCTTGAGCTCTACAGGGGGCTATGGCACTGAAGCTTTCTTT.

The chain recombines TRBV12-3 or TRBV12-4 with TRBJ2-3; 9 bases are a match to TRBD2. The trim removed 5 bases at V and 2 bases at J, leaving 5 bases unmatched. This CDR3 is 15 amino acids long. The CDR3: CASSPLAGYTDTQYF. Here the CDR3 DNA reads TGTGCCAGCAGTCCCCTAGCGGGGTACACAGATACGCAGTATTTT.

The CDR3 DNA follows: TGTGCCAGCAGCCCCAGGGATTACTATGGCTACACCTTC. Amino acid sequence: CASSPRDYYGYTF. The chain carries TRBV7-2 and TRBJ1-2; maybe TRBD1 (5 bases). The V and J ends lost 5 bases and 3 bases respectively, with 10 bases between them. The CDR3 extends over 13 amino acids. CDR1 is SGHTA and CDR2 is FQGNSA in the germline V gene. Supplemented by reference TRBV7-2 and TRBJ1-2, the full variable domain reads GAGVSQSPSNKVTEKGKDVELRCDPISGHTALYWYRQSLGQGLEFLIYFQGNSAPDKSGLPSDRFSAERTGGSVSTLTIQRTQQEDSAVYLCASSPRDYYGYTFGSGTRLTVV.

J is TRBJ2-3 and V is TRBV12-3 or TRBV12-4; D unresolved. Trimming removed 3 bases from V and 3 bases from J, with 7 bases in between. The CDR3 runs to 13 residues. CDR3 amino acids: CASSFVRTDTQYF. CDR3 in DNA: TGTGCCAGCAGTTTCGTGAGAACAGATACGCAGTATTTT.

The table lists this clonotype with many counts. The CDR3 is CASGLVRGREFGNEQFF. The CDR3 DNA sequence: TGTGCTAGTGGTTTGGTACGGGGAAGGGAGTTCGGCAATGAGCAGTTCTTC. The V call is TRBV12-5, the J call TRBJ2-1, with D perhaps matching TRBD2 (5 bases). V was cut by 0 bases and J by 6 bases, with 18 bases left in between. CDR3 size: 17 residues. Germline loops: CDR1 LGHNT, CDR2 FRNRAP.

CDR3 sequence (DNA): TGCAGTGCTAGCGTTCCGGGGGCGGGGGAGGAAGCTTTCTTT. Translation: CSASVPGAGEEAFF. This rearrangement joins TRBV20-1 to TRBJ1-1; D is possibly TRBD1 (6 bases). The CDR3 is made up of 14 amino acids. Trimming removed 3 bases at V and 8 bases at J, with 19 bases between. Germline V gives CDR1 DFQATT, CDR2 SNEGSKA (reference sequence).

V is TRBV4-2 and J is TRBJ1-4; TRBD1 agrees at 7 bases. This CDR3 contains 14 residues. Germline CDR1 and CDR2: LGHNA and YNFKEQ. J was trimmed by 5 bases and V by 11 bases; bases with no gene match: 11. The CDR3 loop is CAGTAGTANEKLFF. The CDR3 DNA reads TGTGCCGGCACCGCCGGGACAGCCAATGAAAAACTGTTTTTT.

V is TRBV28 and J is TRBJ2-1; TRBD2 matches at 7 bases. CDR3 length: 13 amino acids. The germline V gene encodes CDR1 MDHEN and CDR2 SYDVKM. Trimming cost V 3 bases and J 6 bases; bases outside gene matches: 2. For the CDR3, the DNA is TGTGCCAGCAGTTTCCCTAGCGGCAATGAGCAGTTCTTC. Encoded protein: CASSFPSGNEQFF. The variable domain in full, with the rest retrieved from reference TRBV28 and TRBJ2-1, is DVKVTQSSRYLVKRTGEKVFLECVQDMDHENMFWYRQDPGLGLRLIYFSYDVKMKEKGDIPEGYSVSREKKERFSLILESASTNQTSMYLCASSFPSGNEQFFGPGTRLTVL.

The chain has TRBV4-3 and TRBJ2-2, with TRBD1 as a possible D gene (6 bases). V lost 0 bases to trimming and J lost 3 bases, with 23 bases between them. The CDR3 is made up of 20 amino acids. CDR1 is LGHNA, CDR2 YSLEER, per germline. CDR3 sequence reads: CASSQDDLGTRAGDTGELFF. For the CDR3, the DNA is TGCGCCAGCAGCCAAGATGATTTGGGAACGAGGGCAGGGGACACCGGGGAGCTGTTTTTT.

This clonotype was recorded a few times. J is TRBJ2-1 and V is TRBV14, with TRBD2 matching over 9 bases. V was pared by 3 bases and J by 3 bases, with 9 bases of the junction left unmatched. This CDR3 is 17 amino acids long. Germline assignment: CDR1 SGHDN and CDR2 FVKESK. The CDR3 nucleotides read TGTGCCAGCAGCCACCCTTATAGCGGGGGCTACTACAATGAGCAGTTCTTC. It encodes CASSHPYSGGYYNEQFF. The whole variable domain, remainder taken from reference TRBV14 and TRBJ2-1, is EAGVTQFPSHSVIEKGQTVTLRCDPISGHDNLYWYRRVMGKEIKFLLHFVKESKQDESGMPNNRFLAERTGGTYSTLKVQPAELEDSGVYFCASSHPYSGGYYNEQFFGPGTRLTVL.

This CDR3 reads CASSQDPGTVYGYTF. The CDR3 bases are TGCGCCAGCAGCCAAGACCCGGGGACAGTTTATGGCTACACCTTC. The rearrangement joins TRBV4-1 to TRBJ1-2, with 7 bases that match TRBD1. Germline lookup yields CDR1 MGHRA and CDR2 YSYEKL. The CDR3 contains 15 residues. Trimming took 0 bases from V and 5 from J; bases not matched to a gene: 6.

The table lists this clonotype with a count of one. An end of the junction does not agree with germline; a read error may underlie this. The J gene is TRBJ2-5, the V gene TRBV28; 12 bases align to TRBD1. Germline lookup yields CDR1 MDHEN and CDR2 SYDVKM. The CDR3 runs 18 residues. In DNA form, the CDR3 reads TGTGCCAGCAGTTTCGTAGTCGGGACAGGGGGCTGGAAGGAGACCCGGTACTTC. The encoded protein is CASSFVVGTGGWKETRYF.

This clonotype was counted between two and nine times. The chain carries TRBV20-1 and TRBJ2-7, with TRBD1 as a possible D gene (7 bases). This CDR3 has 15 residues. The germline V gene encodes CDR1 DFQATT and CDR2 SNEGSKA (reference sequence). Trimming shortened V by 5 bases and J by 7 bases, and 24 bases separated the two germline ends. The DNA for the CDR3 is TGCAGTGCTCCTAGCGACAGGGCTTCGAGGAATGAGCAGTACTTC. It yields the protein CSAPSDRASRNEQYF.

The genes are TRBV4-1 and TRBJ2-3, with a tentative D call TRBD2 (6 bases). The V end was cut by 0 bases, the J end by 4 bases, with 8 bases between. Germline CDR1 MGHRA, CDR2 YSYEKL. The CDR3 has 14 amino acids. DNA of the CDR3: TGCGCCAGCAGCCAAGAGCGCGGGGCAGATACGCAGTATTTT. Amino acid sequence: CASSQERGADTQYF.

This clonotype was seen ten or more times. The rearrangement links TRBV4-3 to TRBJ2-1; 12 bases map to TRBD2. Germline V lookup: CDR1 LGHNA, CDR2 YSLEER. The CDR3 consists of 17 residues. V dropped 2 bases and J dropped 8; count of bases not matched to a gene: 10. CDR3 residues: CASSQRDLAGGLDEQFF. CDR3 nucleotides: TGCGCCAGCAGCCAACGCGATCTAGCGGGGGGGCTCGATGAGCAGTTCTTC.

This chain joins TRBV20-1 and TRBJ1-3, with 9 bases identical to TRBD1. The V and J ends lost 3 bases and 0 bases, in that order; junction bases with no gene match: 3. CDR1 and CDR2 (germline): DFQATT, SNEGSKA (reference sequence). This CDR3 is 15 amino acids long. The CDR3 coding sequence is TGCAGTGCTAGCCCGGGACAGGGCTCTGGAAACACCATATATTTT. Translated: CSASPGQGSGNTIYF.

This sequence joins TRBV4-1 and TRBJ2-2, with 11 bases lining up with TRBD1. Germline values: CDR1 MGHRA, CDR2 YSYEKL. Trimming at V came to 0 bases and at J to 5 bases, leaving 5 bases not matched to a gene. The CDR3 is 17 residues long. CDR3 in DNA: TGCGCCAGCAGCCAAGATTTGGACAGGGGGCCAACCGGGGAGCTGTTTTTT. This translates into CASSQDLDRGPTGELFF.

CDR3 in DNA: TGTGCCAGCAGTCGATCAGGGTACGGGGGCGAGCAGTACTTC. This codes for CASSRSGYGGEQYF. The chain uses TRBV12-3 or TRBV12-4 and TRBJ2-7; D might be TRBD2 (6 bases). V was clipped by 5 bases and J by 6 bases, with 17 bases between them. The CDR3 has 14 residues.

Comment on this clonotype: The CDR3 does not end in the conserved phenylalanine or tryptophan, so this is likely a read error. This CDR3 is CASSQIGLVQETQYL. The CDR3 region has the DNA TGCGCCAGCAGCCAGATCGGACTAGTGCAAGAGACCCAGTACTTA. J is TRBJ2-5 and V is TRBV4-1, with 7 positions matching TRBD2. The CDR3 is made up of 15 amino acids. The V gene end was trimmed by 3 bases and the J gene end by 2 bases; junction bases not matched to a gene: 6. The V gene's germline CDR1 is MGHRA and CDR2 YSYEKL.

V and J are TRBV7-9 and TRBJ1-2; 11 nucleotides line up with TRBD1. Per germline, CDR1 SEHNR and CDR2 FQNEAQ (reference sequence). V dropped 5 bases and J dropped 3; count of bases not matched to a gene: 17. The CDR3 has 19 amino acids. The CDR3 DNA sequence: TGTGCCAGCAGCCCCCTGGACCCGGACAGGGGGCGCTGGGACTATGGCTACACCTTC. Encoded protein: CASSPLDPDRGRWDYGYTF.

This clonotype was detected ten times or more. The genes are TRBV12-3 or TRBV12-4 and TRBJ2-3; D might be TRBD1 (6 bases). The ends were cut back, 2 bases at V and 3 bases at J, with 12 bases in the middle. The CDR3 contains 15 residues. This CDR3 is CASSLLARGTDTQYF. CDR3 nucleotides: TGTGCCAGCAGTTTATTGGCCAGGGGTACAGATACGCAGTATTTT.

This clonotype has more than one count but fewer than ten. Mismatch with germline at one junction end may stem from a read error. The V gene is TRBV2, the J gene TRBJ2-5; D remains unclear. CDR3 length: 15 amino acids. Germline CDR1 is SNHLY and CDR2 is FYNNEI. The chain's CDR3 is CASSQNVATQGTQYF. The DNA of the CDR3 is TGTGCCAGCAGCCAGAACGTAGCCACCCAAGGGACCCAGTACTTC.

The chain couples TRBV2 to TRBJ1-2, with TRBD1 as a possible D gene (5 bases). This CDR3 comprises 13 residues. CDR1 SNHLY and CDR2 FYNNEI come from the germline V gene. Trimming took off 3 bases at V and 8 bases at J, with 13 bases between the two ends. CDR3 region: CASSETALGGYTF. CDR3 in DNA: TGTGCCAGCAGTGAGACAGCCCTCGGGGGCTACACCTTC.

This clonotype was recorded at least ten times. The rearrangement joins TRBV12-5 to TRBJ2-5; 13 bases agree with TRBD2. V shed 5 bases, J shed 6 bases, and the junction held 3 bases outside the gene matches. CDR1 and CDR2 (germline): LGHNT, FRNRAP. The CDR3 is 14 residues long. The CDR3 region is CASGVLAGGKTQYF. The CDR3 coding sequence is TGTGCTAGTGGTGTACTAGCGGGGGGGAAGACCCAGTACTTC.

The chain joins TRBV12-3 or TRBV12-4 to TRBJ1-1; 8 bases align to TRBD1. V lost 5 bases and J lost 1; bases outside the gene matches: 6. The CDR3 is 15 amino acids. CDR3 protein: CASSPTGGTNTEAFF. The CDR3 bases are TGTGCCAGCAGTCCCACAGGGGGAACGAACACTGAAGCTTTCTTT.

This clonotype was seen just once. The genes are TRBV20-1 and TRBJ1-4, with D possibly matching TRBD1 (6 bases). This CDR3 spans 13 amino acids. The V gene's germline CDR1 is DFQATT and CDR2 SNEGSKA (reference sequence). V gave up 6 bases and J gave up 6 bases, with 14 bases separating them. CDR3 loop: CSARDTGDEKLFF. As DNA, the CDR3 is TGCAGTGCCCGGGACACTGGTGATGAAAAACTGTTTTTT.